This T cell receptor beta chain derives from a study of blood T cell repertoires in COVID-19. Overall study: Researchers got acute and convalescent COVID-19 samples from the United States, Italy and Spain. T cells, B-cell-depleted T cells, or PBMCs provided the cDNA or gDNA that served as material.

Original handling: By means of reference gene primer amplification, nucleated cell counts were estimated. Libraries were prepared by immunoSEQ multiplex PCR; TCRdb keeps only in-frame clonotypes and omits some of them. V, J and clone size reflect that table, while D and trimming were determined from the DNA. There are roughly 320,000 clones in the sample; approximately 85% occur only once, and around 6.9% lies in the top ten. The germline CDR1 and CDR2 sequences are MNHEY and SVGAGI. CDR3 size: 14 residues. Trimming took 0 bases from V and 7 from J; bases not matched to a gene: 5. The source of this sequence is a human donor in a cohort sampled during active COVID-19. The sample taken for sequencing was peripheral blood. The V gene is TRBV6-5, the J gene TRBJ1-2, with 7 nucleotides matching TRBD1. CDR3 coding DNA: TGTGCCAGCAGTTACTCAGAGGGGGCGCGTGGCTACACCTTC. This sequence encodes CASSYSEGARGYTF.